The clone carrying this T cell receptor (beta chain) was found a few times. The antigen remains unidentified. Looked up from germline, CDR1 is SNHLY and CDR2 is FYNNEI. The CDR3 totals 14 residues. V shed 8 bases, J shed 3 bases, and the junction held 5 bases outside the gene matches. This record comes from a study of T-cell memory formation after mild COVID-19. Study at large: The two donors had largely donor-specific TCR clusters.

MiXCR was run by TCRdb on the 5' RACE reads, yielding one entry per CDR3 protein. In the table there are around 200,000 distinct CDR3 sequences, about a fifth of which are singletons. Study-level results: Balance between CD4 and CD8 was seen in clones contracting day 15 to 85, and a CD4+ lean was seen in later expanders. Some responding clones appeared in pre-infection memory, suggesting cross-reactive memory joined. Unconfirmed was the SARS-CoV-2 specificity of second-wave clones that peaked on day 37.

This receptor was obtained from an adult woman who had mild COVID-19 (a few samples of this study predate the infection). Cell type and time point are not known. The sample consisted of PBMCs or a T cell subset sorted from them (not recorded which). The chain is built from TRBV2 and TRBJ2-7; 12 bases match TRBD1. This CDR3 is CASGTGGHRYEQYF. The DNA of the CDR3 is TGTGCCAGCGGGACAGGGGGCCATCGCTACGAGCAGTACTTC.